A selection of T cell receptor beta chains follows, all from one sample in a study of blood T cell repertoires in COVID-19. Some clones are missing from TCRdb's copy, which holds only in-frame ones; the method was immunoSEQ multiplex PCR. The sample shows roughly 190,000 clones, around 94% of them seen only once. Sequenced sample: peripheral blood. The receptors were sampled from a young man with COVID-19, enrolled during active disease. Both conserved end residues are part of each CDR3. D genes are given only for firm matches. Size tells how often a clone was seen (once, few, many) or the class of an expanded clone, and some rows leave it out.

size,J,D,V,DNA,CDR3
.,TRBJ1-1,.,TRBV18,TGTGCCAGCTCACCACCGGGAGGGTGGAACACTGAAGCTTTCTTT,CASSPPGGWNTEAFF
.,TRBJ1-1,TRBD1,TRBV7-9,TGTGCCAGCAGCCCTACTGGACAGGGATTAACTGAAGCTTTCTTT,CASSPTGQGLTEAFF
.,TRBJ2-5,TRBD1,TRBV7-9,TGTGCCAGCAGCTTAGCGGGGACAGGGGGCTTGACAGAGACCCAGTACTTC,CASSLAGTGGLTETQYF
.,TRBJ2-7,TRBD2,TRBV27,TGTGCCAGCAGCCGTCGTGGCGGGGGGGCCGACGAGCAGTACTTC,CASSRRGGGADEQYF
.,TRBJ1-3,.,TRBV2,TGTGCCAGCATGCGGGGGATAGGTGGAAACACCATATATTTT,CASMRGIGGNTIYF
.,TRBJ2-2,.,TRBV7-9,TGTGCCAGCAGCCCCCTCCGGGAGCTGTTTTTT,CASSPLRELFF
.,TRBJ2-1,.,TRBV7-3,TGTGCCAGCAGCTTAAGGGGACTGGATTACAATGAGCAGTTCTTC,CASSLRGLDYNEQFF
.,TRBJ1-5,.,TRBV19,TGTGCCAGTACCCCCCCCGGGAGGGGCCAACATCAGCCCCAGCATTTT,CASTPPGRGQHQPQHF
.,TRBJ2-1,.,TRBV11-2,TGTGCCAGCAGCTTAGGTTCAGGCTTGGGGGGGCAGTTCTTC,CASSLGSGLGGQFF
once,TRBJ2-3,TRBD1,TRBV6-5,TGTGCCAGCAGTACAAGAGGACAGGGTGAGGGGTTT,CASSTRGQGEGF
.,TRBJ2-7,TRBD1,TRBV4-2,TGTGCCAGCAGCCGGTCAGGGGGCGGCGAGCAGTACTTC,CASSRSGGGEQYF
.,TRBJ2-7,TRBD1,TRBV28,TGTGCCAGCAGTCGAGGTGGGGGGACAGGGAGTAGCTACGAGCAGTACTTC,CASSRGGGTGSSYEQYF
.,TRBJ1-5,.,TRBV6-6,TGTGCCAGCAGTTATTTCGGGTTCAATCAGCCCCAGCATTTT,CASSYFGFNQPQHF
.,TRBJ1-1,TRBD1,TRBV29-1,TGCAGCGCCCTAGGGACAGGGAACACTGAAGCTTTCTTT,CSALGTGNTEAFF
once,TRBJ1-2,TRBD1,TRBV4-2,TGTGCCAGCAGCCTATTCGGACAGGGAGCTAACTATGGCTACACCTTC,CASSLFGQGANYGYTF
.,TRBJ2-3,TRBD2,TRBV5-6,TGTGCCAGCAGCCCTACTAGCGGCTACACAGATACGCAGTATTTT,CASSPTSGYTDTQYF
.,TRBJ1-2,TRBD1,TRBV4-1,TGCGCCAGCAGCCAAGACGATGGGACAGCGTATGGCTACACCTTC,CASSQDDGTAYGYTF
.,TRBJ1-1,TRBD1,TRBV5-4,TGTGCCAGCGGACCCGGGACAGGGACCCCGAACACTGAAGCTTTCTTT,CASGPGTGTPNTEAFF
.,TRBJ2-7,TRBD1,TRBV6-5,TGTGCCAGAAGGACAGGACAGGGTATCGACGAGCAGTACTTC,CARRTGQGIDEQYF
.,TRBJ1-3,.,TRBV18,TGTGCCAGCTCACCGACACGGAACTCTGGAAACACCATATATTTT,CASSPTRNSGNTIYF
.,TRBJ2-5,.,TRBV5-4,TGTGCCAGCAGCTTGCCGGGGCAAGAGACCCAGTACTTC,CASSLPGQETQYF
.,TRBJ1-6,TRBD1,TRBV3-1/TRBV3-2,TGTGCCAGCAGCCGACAGGGGGACTCACCCCTCCACTTT,CASSRQGDSPLHF
.,TRBJ1-2,.,TRBV6-6,TGTGCCAGCAGTTCCGCGAGGACAGCTAACTATGGCTACACCTTC,CASSSARTANYGYTF
.,TRBJ1-2,.,TRBV7-9,TGTGCCAGCAGACAAGACGGGGGGAAAAGCGACTACACCTTC,CASRQDGGKSDYTF
.,TRBJ2-2,TRBD1,TRBV18,TGTGCCAGCTCTCCAGGGGGCGGATACGCCGGGGAGCTGTTTTTT,CASSPGGGYAGELFF